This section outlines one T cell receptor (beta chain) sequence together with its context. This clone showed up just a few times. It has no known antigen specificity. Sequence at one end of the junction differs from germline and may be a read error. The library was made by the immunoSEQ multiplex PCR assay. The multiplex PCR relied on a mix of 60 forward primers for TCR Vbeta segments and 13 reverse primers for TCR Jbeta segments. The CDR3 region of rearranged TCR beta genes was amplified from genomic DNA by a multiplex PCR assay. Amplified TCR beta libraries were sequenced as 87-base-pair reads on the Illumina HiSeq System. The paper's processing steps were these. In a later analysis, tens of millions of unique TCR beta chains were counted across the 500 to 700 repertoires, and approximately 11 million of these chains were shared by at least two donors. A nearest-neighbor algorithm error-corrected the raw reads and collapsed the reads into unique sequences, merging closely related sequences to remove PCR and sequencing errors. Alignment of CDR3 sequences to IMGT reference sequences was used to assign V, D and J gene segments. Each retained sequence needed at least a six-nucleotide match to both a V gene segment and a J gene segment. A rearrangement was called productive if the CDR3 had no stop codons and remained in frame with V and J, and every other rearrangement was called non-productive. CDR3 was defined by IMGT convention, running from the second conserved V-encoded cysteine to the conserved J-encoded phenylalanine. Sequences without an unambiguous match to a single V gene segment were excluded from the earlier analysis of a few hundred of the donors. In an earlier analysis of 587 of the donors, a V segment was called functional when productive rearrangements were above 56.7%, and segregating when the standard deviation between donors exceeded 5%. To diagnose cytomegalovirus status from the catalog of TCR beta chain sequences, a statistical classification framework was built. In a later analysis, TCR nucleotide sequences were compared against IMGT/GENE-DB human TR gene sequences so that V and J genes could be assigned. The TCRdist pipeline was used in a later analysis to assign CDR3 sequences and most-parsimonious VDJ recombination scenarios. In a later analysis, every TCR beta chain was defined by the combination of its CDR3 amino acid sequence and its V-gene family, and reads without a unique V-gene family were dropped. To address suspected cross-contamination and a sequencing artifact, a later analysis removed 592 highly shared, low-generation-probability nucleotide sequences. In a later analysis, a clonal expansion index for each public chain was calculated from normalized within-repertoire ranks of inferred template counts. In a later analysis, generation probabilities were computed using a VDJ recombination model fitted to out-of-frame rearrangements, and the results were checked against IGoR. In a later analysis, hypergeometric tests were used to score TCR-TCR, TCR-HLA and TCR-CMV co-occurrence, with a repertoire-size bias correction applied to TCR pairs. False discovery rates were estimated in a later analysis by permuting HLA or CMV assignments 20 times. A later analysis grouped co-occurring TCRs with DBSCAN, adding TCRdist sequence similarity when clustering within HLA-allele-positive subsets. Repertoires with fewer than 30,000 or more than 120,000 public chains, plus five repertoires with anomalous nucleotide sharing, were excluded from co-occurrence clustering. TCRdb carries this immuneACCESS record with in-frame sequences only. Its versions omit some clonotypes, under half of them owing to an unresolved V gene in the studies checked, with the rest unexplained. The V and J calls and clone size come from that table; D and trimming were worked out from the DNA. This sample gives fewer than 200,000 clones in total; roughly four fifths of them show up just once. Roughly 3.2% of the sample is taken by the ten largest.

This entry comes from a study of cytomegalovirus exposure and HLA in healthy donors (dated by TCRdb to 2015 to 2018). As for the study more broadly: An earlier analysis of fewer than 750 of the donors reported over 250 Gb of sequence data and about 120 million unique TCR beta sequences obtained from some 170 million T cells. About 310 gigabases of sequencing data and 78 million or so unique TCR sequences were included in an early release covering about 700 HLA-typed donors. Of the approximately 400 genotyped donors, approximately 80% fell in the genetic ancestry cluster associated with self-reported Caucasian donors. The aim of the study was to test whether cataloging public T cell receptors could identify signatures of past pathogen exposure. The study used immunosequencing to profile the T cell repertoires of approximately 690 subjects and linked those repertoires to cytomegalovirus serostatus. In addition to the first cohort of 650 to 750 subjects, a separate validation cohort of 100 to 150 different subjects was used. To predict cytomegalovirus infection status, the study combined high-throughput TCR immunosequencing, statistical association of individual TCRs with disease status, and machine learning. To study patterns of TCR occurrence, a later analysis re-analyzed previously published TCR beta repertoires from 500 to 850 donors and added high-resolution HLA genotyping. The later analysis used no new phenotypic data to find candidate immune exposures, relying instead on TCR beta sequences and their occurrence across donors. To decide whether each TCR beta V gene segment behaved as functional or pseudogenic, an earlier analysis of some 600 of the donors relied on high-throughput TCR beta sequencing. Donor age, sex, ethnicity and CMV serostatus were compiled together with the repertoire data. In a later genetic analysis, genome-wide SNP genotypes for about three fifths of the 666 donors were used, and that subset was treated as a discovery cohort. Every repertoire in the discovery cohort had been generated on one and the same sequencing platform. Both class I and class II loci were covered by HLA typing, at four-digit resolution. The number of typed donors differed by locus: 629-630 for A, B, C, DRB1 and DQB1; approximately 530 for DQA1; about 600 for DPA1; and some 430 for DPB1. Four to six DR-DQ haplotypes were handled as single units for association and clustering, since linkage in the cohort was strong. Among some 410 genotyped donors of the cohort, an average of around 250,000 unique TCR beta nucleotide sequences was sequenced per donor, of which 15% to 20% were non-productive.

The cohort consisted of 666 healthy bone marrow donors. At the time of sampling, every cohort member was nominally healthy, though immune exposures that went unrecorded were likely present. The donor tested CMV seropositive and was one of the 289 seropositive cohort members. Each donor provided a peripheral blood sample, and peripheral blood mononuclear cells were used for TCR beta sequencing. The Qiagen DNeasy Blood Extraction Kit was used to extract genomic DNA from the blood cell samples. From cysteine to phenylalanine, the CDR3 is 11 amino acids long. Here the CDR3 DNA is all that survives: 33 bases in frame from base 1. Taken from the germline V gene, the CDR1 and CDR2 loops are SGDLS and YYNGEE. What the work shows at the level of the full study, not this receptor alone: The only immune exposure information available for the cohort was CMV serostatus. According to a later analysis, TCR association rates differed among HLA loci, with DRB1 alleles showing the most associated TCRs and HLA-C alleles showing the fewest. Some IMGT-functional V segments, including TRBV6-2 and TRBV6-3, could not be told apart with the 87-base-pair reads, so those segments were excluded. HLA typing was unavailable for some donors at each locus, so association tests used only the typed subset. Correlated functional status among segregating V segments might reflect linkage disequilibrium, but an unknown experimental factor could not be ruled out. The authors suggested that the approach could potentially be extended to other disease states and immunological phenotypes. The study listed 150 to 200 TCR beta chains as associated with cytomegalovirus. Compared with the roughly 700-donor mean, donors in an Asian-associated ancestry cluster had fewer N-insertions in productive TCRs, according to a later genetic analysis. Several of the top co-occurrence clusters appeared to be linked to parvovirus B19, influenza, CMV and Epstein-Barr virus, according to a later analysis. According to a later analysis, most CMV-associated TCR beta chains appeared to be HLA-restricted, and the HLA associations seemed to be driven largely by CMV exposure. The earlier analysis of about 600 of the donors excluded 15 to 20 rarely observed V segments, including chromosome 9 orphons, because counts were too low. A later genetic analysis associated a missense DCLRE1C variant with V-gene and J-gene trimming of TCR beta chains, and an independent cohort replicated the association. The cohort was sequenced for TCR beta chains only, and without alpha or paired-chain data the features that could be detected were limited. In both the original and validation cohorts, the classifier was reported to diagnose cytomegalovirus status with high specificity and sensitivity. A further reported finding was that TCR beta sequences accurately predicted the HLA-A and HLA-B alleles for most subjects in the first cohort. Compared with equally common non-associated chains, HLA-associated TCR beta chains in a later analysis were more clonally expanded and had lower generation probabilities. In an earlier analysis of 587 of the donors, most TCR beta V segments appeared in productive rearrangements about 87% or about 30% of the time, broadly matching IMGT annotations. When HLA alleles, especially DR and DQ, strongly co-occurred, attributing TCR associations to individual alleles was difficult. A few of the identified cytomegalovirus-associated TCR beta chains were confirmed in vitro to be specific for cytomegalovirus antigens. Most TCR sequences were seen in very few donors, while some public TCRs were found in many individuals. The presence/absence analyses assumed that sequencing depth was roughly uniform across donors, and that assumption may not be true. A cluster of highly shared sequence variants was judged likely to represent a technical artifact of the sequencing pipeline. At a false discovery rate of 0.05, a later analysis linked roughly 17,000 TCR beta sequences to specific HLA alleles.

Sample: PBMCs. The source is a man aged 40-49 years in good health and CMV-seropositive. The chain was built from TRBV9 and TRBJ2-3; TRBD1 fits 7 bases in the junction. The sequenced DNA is TGTGCCAGCAGCGCCGGGACAGCCCTCCGGTTT. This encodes CASSAGTALRF.